These T cell receptor beta chains were read from a single sample in a study of T cells in Graves' hyperthyroidism and ophthalmopathy. Each CDR3 protein is one row after TCRdb ran MiXCR on the multiplex PCR reads. The profile shows about 270,000 distinct CDR3 sequences, about 25% of them singletons. The material sequenced was blood. All receptors come from a man aged 40-49 years with Graves' hyperthyroidism that later progressed to Graves' ophthalmopathy. CDR3s include the opening cysteine and the closing phenylalanine or tryptophan. D genes are given only for firm matches. A row's size may be missing; if present it is once, few, many or a size class.

d_call	clone_size	v_call	j_call	cdr3_aa	cdr3_nt
.	many	TRBV20-1	TRBJ1-2	CSARRGRSGYTF	TGCAGTGCTAGGCGGGGAAGGTCCGGCTACACCTTC
TRBD2	many	TRBV11-1	TRBJ2-2	CASSLITSGSWANTGELFF	TGTGCCAGCAGCTTAATAACTAGCGGGAGTTGGGCGAACACCGGGGAGCTGTTTTTT
.	.	TRBV29-1	TRBJ1-1	CSVEGDGVPNTEAFF	TGCAGCGTTGAAGGGGACGGAGTACCGAACACTGAAGCTTTCTTT
.	many	TRBV28	TRBJ1-5	CASSSRGVQPQHF	TGTGCCAGCAGCTCGAGGGGGGTTCAGCCCCAGCATTTT
TRBD1	many	TRBV20-1	TRBJ1-1	CSAKAYPGQDTEAFF	TGCAGTGCCAAAGCCTACCCTGGACAGGACACTGAAGCTTTCTTT
.	many	TRBV5-1	TRBJ1-1	CASSLASGFTEAFF	TGCGCCAGCAGCTTGGCCTCTGGTTTCACTGAAGCTTTCTTT
.	many	TRBV27	TRBJ1-2	CASSLDRTNYGYTF	TGTGCCAGCAGTTTAGACAGAACTAACTATGGCTACACCTTC
.	many	TRBV10-2	TRBJ2-2	CASSPRGSADPTTGELFF	TGCGCCAGCAGTCCCCGGGGCTCGGCGGACCCAACCACCGGGGAGCTGTTTTTT
.	many	TRBV20-1	TRBJ2-7	CSARNPQPPYEQYF	TGCAGTGCTAGAAACCCTCAACCCCCCTACGAGCAGTACTTC
TRBD1	many	TRBV24-1	TRBJ1-2	CATMDRVGYGYTF	TGTGCCACCATGGACAGGGTTGGATATGGCTACACCTTC
.	.	TRBV6-1	TRBJ2-5	CASSEWRGGGETQYF	TGTGCCAGCAGTGAATGGAGGGGGGGGGGAGAGACCCAGTACTTC
TRBD1	.	TRBV12-3/TRBV12-4	TRBJ2-7	CASSFGRDRDF	TGTGCCAGCAGTTTTGGCCGGGACAGGGACTTC
TRBD2	few	TRBV20-1	TRBJ2-1	CSYQRPGGRLWNEQFF	TGCAGTTACCAACGACCGGGCGGGAGACTTTGGAATGAGCAGTTCTTC
.	many	TRBV19	TRBJ2-7	CASAGTPYEQYF	TGTGCCAGCGCCGGGACCCCTTACGAGCAGTACTTC
.	.	TRBV11-2	TRBJ1-1	CASSLEGRGQGSAFF	TGTGCCAGCAGCTTAGAAGGGAGGGGTCAAGGATCCGCTTTCTTT
TRBD2	many	TRBV6-2/TRBV6-3	TRBJ2-7	CASSYSRGLAGVSYEQYF	TGTGCCAGCAGTTACTCGAGGGGACTAGCGGGAGTCTCCTACGAACAGTACTTC
.	many	TRBV7-8	TRBJ1-3	CASSLSAGSGNTIYF	TGTGCCAGCAGCTTATCTGCGGGCTCTGGAAACACCATATATTTT
.	many	TRBV5-1	TRBJ2-7	CASSRDGRGSYEQYF	TGCGCCAGCAGCCGAGACGGCCGGGGATCCTACGAGCAGTACTTC
TRBD1	many	TRBV7-2	TRBJ2-5	CASSLAVGTGQETQYF	TGTGCCAGCAGCTTAGCGGTCGGGACAGGGCAAGAGACCCAGTACTTC
TRBD2	.	TRBV15	TRBJ2-5	CATSPSRTSGAGETQYF	TGTGCCACCAGCCCTTCACGGACTAGCGGGGCTGGAGAGACCCAGTACTTC
TRBD2	many	TRBV12-3/TRBV12-4	TRBJ2-7	CASIRTSGSNNEQYF	TGTGCCAGCATCCGGACTAGCGGGAGTAACAACGAACAGTACTTC
TRBD1	.	TRBV19	TRBJ2-5	CASSTPRTGGETQYF	TGTGCCAGTAGTACCCCGCGGACAGGGGGAGAGACCCAGTACTTC
.	many	TRBV6-5	TRBJ1-3	CASSYRRSSGNTIYF	TGTGCCAGCAGTTACCGGCGGAGCTCTGGAAACACCATATATTTT
TRBD2	.	TRBV20-1	TRBJ2-7	CSAPWEGHQYF	TGCAGTGCTCCTTGGGAGGGGCATCAGTACTTC
.	many	TRBV27	TRBJ1-1	CASSLLWGRNQNTEAFF	TGTGCCAGCAGTTTACTTTGGGGGAGGAACCAGAACACTGAAGCTTTCTTT
TRBD1	many	TRBV5-1	TRBJ2-2	CASSLGSTGGGTGELFF	TGCGCCAGCAGCTTGGGGTCCACAGGGGGAGGCACCGGGGAGCTGTTTTTT
.	.	TRBV6-1	TRBJ2-7	CASSENFGRKTYEQYF	TGTGCCAGCAGTGAAAATTTCGGAAGAAAGACGTACGAGCAGTACTTC
.	many	TRBV5-1	TRBJ2-5	CASSLALSNQETQYF	TGCGCCAGCAGCTTGGCCCTTAGCAATCAAGAGACCCAGTACTTC
.	many	TRBV11-1	TRBJ2-2	CASSASRAGLNTGELFF	TGTGCCAGCAGCGCTTCTAGGGCAGGGCTAAACACCGGGGAGCTGTTTTTT
.	many	TRBV2	TRBJ1-2	CASSEGRENYGYTF	TGTGCCAGCAGTGAGGGACGGGAAAACTATGGCTACACCTTC
TRBD1	few	TRBV12-3/TRBV12-4	TRBJ2-7	CASSLGGQMRYEQYF	TGTGCCAGCAGTTTAGGGGGACAGATGAGATACGAGCAGTACTTC
.	many	TRBV4-1	TRBJ2-5	CASRHSVQETQYF	TGCGCCAGCCGACATAGCGTGCAAGAGACCCAGTACTTC
.	many	TRBV4-2	TRBJ1-2	CASSQAQYGYTF	TGTGCCAGCAGCCAAGCTCAATATGGCTACACCTTC
TRBD1	many	TRBV5-1	TRBJ1-5	CASSLEGQGSGQPQHF	TGCGCCAGCAGCTTGGAAGGACAGGGTTCGGGGCAGCCCCAGCATTTT